This T cell receptor (beta chain) was found in a study of T cells after yellow fever vaccination. This clonotype was counted a few times. CDR3 length: 11 amino acids. V lost 2 bases, J lost 10 bases, and 8 bases lay in between. A 5'RACE template-switching step, the method used to make TCR cDNA, added a universal primer site and UMIs. In TCRdb, the 5' RACE reads were re-called with MiXCR into one record per CDR3 protein. The table records approximately 300,000 distinct CDR3 sequences, about 10% of them present only once. The J gene is TRBJ1-1, the V gene TRBV12-3 or TRBV12-4; D unclear. The specimen comprised CD4+ T cells sorted from PBMCs, sampled 45 days after the yellow fever booster vaccination. This clonotype originated in a man aged 18 to 30 who received the YFV17D yellow fever vaccine. CDR3 region: CASSLTARAFF. For the CDR3, the DNA is TGTGCCAGCAGTTTAACGGCCAGAGCTTTCTTT.